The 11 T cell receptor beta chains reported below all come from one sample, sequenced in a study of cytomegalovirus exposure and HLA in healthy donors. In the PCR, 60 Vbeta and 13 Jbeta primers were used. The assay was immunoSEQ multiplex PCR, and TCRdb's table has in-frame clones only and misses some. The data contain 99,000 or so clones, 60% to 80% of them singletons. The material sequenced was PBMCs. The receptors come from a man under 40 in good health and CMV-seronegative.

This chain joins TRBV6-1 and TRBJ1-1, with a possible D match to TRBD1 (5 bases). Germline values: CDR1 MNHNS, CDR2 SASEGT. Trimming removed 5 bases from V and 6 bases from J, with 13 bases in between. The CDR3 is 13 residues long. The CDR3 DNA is TGTGCCAGCAGTTCGCGGGGGGTCGCTGAAGCTTTCTTT. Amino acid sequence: CASSSRGVAEAFF.

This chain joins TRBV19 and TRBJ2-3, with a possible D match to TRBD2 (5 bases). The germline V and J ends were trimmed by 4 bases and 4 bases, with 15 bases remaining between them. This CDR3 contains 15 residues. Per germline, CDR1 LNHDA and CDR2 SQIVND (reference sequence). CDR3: CASSRSGIIADTQYF. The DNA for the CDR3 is TGTGCCAGTAGTAGATCCGGGATAATCGCAGATACGCAGTATTTT.

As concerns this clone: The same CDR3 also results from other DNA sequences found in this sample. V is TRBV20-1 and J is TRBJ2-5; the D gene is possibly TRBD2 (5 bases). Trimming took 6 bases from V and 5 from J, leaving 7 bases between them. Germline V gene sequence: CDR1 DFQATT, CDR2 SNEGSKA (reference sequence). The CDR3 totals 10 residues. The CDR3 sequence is CSARGETQYF. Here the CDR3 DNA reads TGCAGTGCCCGAGGGGAGACCCAGTACTTC.

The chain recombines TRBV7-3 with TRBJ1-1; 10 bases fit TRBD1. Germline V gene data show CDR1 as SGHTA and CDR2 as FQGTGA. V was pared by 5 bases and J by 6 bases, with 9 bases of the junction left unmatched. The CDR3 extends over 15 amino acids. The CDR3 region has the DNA TGTGCCAGCAGCCAATCGGGACAGGGGAGATCTGAAGCTTTCTTT. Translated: CASSQSGQGRSEAFF.

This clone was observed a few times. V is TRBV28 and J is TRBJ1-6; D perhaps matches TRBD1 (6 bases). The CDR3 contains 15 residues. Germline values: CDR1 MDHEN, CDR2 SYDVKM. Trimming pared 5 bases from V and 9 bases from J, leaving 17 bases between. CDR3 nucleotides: TGTGCCAGCAGTGCCCCCCGGACAGTCAGTTCACCCCTCCACTTT. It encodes CASSAPRTVSSPLHF. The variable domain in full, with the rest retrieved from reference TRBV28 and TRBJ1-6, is DVKVTQSSRYLVKRTGEKVFLECVQDMDHENMFWYRQDPGLGLRLIYFSYDVKMKEKGDIPEGYSVSREKKERFSLILESASTNQTSMYLCASSAPRTVSSPLHFGNGTRLTVT.

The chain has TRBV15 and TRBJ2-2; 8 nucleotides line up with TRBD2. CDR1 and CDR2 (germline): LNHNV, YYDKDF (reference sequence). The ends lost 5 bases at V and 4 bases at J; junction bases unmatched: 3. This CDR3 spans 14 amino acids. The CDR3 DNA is TGTGCCACCAGCGTAGGACTAGCCACCGGGGAGCTGTTTTTT. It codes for CATSVGLATGELFF.

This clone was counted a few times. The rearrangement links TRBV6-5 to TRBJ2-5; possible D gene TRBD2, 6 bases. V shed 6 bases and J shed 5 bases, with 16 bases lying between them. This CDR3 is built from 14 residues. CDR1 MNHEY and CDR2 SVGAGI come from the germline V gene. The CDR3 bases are TGTGCCAGCAGGCCGGAGGGCCGGGGGGAGACCCAGTACTTC. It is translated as CASRPEGRGETQYF.

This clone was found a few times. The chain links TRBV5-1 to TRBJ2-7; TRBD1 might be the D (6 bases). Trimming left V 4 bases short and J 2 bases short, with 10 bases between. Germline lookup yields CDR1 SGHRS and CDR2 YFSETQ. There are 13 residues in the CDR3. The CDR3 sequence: CASSTTGTYEQYF. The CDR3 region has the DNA TGCGCCAGCAGCACCACAGGGACCTACGAGCAGTACTTC.

CDR3 sequence reads: CASSRYPTYEQYF. The DNA for the CDR3 is TGTGCCAGCAGCCGATACCCTACCTACGAGCAGTACTTC. The V gene is TRBV7-9, the J gene TRBJ2-7; no reliable D call. The CDR3 sequence is 13 residues long. CDR1 is SEHNR and CDR2 is FQNEAQ in the germline V gene (reference sequence). V dropped 5 bases and J dropped 2 bases, with 10 bases sitting between them.

The CDR3 reads CASLQGGNTEAFF. The CDR3 DNA follows: TGTGCCAGTTTACAGGGGGGAAACACTGAAGCTTTCTTT. The chain couples TRBV28 to TRBJ1-1; 8 nucleotides line up with TRBD1. The CDR3 totals 13 residues. Germline-derived CDR1 and CDR2 are MDHEN and SYDVKM. The ends lost 9 bases at V and 2 bases at J; junction bases unmatched: 5.

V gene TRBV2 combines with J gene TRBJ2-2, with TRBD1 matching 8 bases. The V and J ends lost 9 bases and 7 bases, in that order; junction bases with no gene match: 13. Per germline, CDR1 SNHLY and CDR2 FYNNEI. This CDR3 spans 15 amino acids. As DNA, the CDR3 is TGTGCCAGTTATCAGGGGGCGTTGTTTGTCGGGGAGCTGTTTTTT. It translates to CASYQGALFVGELFF.